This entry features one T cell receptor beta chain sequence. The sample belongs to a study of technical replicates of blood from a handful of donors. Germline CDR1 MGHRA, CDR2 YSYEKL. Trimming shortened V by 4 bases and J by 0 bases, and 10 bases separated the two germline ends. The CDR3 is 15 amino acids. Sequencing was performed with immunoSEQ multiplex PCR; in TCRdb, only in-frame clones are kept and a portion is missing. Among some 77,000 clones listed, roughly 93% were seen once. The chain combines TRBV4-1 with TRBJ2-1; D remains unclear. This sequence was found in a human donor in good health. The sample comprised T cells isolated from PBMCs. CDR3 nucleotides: TGCGCCAGCAGCCTCGGCGGTAGCTCCTACAATGAGCAGTTCTTC. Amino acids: CASSLGGSSYNEQFF.